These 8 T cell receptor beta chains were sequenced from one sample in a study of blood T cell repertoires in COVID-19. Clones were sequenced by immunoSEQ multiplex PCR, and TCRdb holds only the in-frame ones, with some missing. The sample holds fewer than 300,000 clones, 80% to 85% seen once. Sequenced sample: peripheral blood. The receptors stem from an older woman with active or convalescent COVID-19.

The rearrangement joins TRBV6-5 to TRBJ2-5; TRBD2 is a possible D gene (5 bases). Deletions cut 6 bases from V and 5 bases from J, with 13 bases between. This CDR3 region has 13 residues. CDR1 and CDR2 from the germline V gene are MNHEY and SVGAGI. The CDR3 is CASRRAGGETQYF. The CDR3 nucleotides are TGTGCCAGCAGGAGGGCCGGCGGGGAGACCCAGTACTTC.

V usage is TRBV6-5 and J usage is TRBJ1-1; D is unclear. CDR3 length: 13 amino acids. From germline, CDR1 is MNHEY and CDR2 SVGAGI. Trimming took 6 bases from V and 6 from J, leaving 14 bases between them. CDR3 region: CASSVGVAAEAFF. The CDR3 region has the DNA TGTGCCAGCAGCGTAGGCGTTGCGGCTGAAGCTTTCTTT.

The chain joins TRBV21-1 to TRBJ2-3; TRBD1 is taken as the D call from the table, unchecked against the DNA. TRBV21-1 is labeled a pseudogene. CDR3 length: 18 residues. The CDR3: CASSLKTRDRVRTDTQYF. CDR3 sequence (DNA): TGTGCCAGCAGCCTAAAGACCAGGGACAGGGTTAGGACAGATACGCAGTATTTT.

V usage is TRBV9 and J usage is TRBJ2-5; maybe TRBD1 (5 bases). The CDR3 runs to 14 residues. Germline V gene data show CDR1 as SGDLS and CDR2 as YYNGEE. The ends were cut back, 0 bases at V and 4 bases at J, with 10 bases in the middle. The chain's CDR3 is CASSVVSRAETQYF. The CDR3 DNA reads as TGTGCCAGCAGCGTAGTATCCAGGGCAGAGACCCAGTACTTC.

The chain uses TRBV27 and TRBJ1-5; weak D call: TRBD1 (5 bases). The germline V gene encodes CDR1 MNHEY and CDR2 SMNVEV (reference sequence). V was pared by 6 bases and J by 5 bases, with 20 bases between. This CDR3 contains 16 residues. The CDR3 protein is CASSSNYGGGHQPQHF. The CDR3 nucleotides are TGTGCCAGCAGCTCTAATTATGGGGGGGGTCATCAGCCCCAGCATTTT.

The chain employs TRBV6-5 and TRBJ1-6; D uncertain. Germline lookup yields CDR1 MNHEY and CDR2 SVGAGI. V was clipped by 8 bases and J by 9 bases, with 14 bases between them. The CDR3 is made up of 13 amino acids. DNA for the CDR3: TGTGCCAGCCAAAAGGAGGTTGGTTCACCCCTCCACTTT. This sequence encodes CASQKEVGSPLHF.

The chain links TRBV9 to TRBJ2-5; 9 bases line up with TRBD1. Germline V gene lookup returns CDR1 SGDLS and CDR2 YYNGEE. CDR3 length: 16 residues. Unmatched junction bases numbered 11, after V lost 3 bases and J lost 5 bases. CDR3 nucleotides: TGTGCCAGCAGCGCCGTCCCGGGACAGGGTGAGGAGACCCAGTACTTC. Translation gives CASSAVPGQGEETQYF.

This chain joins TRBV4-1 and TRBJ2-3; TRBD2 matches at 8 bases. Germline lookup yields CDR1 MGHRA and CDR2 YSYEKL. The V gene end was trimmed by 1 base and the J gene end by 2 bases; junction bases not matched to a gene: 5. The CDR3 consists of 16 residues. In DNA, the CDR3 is TGCGCCAGCAGCCAAGTAACTAGCGGACACACAGATACGCAGTATTTT. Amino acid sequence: CASSQVTSGHTDTQYF.